The 24 T cell receptor beta chains presented below share a single source sample, sequenced in a study of patients and donors after allogeneic stem cell transplantation. A single record per CDR3 protein comes from TCRdb applying MiXCR to the RT-PCR reads. This repertoire shows hundreds of thousands of distinct CDR3 sequences, 16% found once; its top ten account for less than 8%. The sample taken for sequencing was blood, either unsorted or a sorted T cell fraction (not recorded which). The receptors were gathered from a human donor who was either an allogeneic HSCT recipient or a stem cell or donor lymphocyte infusion donor (not recorded which). It is not recorded whose cells these are; they may come from a transplant donor.

Many counts were recorded for this clonotype. The chain has TRBV5-1 and TRBJ2-7; no clear D gene. The V end lost 4 bases, the J end lost 2 bases, and 10 bases lay between the germline ends. The germline CDR1 and CDR2 sequences are SGHRS and YFSETQ. The length of the CDR3 is 13 residues. CDR3 sequence reads: CASSLKVPYEQYF. DNA of the CDR3: TGCGCCAGCAGCCTAAAGGTACCCTACGAGCAGTACTTC.

On this clonotype: This likely comes from a read error, as the CDR3 has no conserved phenylalanine or tryptophan at its end. The DNA is left out, because the CDR3 cannot be placed on it with certainty; the CDR3 is given as TCRdb lists it. The chain links TRBV5-6 to TRBJ2-5; TRBD2 was called by the table and not checked on the DNA. The CDR3 contains 14 residues when both ends are counted. Germline CDR1 reads SGHDT; CDR2 reads YYEEEE. CDR3 residues: CASSFPGLAGELEL.

The chain recombines TRBV4-1 with TRBJ2-7; weak D call: TRBD2 (6 bases). V was pared by 0 bases and J by 6 bases, with 15 bases between. The CDR3 totals 15 residues. Germline CDR1 MGHRA, CDR2 YSYEKL. CDR3 sequence: CASSQEGTSSGEQYF. CDR3 nucleotides: TGCGCCAGCAGCCAAGAAGGAACTAGCTCGGGCGAGCAGTACTTC.

This clonotype was recorded a few times. The V call is TRBV2, the J call TRBJ1-6, with D maybe TRBD1 (6 bases). The CDR3 has 16 residues. V lost 4 bases and J lost 4, with 14 bases in between. CDR1 SNHLY and CDR2 FYNNEI come from the germline V gene. The CDR3 DNA sequence: TGTGCCAGCAGTGGTGCGACAGGAACTTATAATTCACCCCTCCACTTT. As protein: CASSGATGTYNSPLHF.

The sample holds many counts of this clonotype. The CDR3 here is CASRRPGEKLFF. The CDR3 nucleotides read TGCGCCAGCAGGCGCCCTGGGGAAAAACTGTTTTTT. The chain has TRBV4-1 and TRBJ1-4; D is undetermined. Trimming took off 6 bases at V and 8 bases at J, with 10 bases between the two ends. The CDR3 is made up of 12 amino acids. Germline CDR1 and CDR2: MGHRA and YSYEKL.

The table lists this clonotype with many counts. The J gene is TRBJ1-4, the V gene TRBV12-3 or TRBV12-4, with a tentative D call TRBD1 (5 bases). Trimming left V 2 bases short and J 3 bases short, with 7 bases between. The CDR3 extends over 14 amino acids. In nucleotides, the CDR3 is TGTGCCAGCAGTTTAAAAGGGGCTAATGAAAAACTGTTTTTT. Translation gives CASSLKGANEKLFF.

The rearrangement uses TRBV12-3 or TRBV12-4 and TRBJ2-7; 8 nucleotides agree with TRBD2. This CDR3 contains 15 residues. Unmatched junction bases numbered 7, after V lost 3 bases and J lost 3 bases. CDR3 protein: CASSFRSGVVYEQYF. In DNA, the CDR3 is TGTGCCAGCAGTTTTCGTAGCGGGGTTGTCTACGAGCAGTACTTC.

This clonotype was counted at least ten times. The V call is TRBV12-3 or TRBV12-4, the J call TRBJ2-5; TRBD2 aligns across 12 bases. The CDR3 covers 17 residues. J lost 3 bases, V lost 5 bases, and 10 bases had no gene match. The DNA of the CDR3 is TGTGCCAGCAGTGGACTAGCGGGAACGGGGAACGAAGAGACCCAGTACTTC. Residues: CASSGLAGTGNEETQYF.

The chain links TRBV11-2 to TRBJ2-7, with 12 nucleotides matching TRBD2. The CDR3 contains 18 residues. With 1 base clipped from V and 1 base from J, the junction kept 8 bases outside the gene matches. The germline gives CDR1 SGHAT, CDR2 FQNNGV. This CDR3 reads CASSLVASGGEVSYEQYF. Here the CDR3 DNA reads TGTGCCAGCAGCTTAGTGGCTAGCGGGGGGGAGGTTTCCTACGAGCAGTACTTC.

CDR3 DNA sequence: TGTGCCAGCAGTTACCGGAACACTGAAGCTTTCTTT. It specifies CASSYRNTEAFF. The rearrangement joins TRBV6-2 or TRBV6-3 to TRBJ1-1; no definite D call. Trimming removed 2 bases at V and 1 base at J, with 2 bases between. CDR1 and CDR2 from the germline V gene are MNHEY and SVGEGT. The CDR3 totals 12 residues.

This clonotype came up a few times. The V and J genes are TRBV11-2 and TRBJ2-7; D not certain. Between the trimmed V and J ends, which lost 5 bases and 4 bases, there was a span of 12 bases. Germline loops: CDR1 SGHAT, CDR2 FQNNGV. This CDR3 comprises 13 residues. This CDR3 is CASSRTREYEQYF. DNA of the CDR3: TGTGCCAGCAGCCGAACCAGAGAATACGAGCAGTACTTC.

This clonotype has more than one count but fewer than ten. The rearrangement uses TRBV20-1 and TRBJ2-5, with TRBD1 identical over 8 bases. The CDR3 is 13 amino acids. Trimming cost V 5 bases and J 4 bases; bases outside gene matches: 6. Germline CDR1 and CDR2: DFQATT and SNEGSKA (reference sequence). The CDR3 reads CSAPGQGIETQYF. The DNA for the CDR3 is TGCAGTGCTCCCGGACAGGGTATAGAGACCCAGTACTTC.

This clonotype has only a few counts. This chain uses TRBV5-1 with TRBJ2-5, with TRBD2 as a possible D gene (6 bases). The CDR3 loop spans 14 amino acids. Germline CDR1 and CDR2: SGHRS and YFSETQ. V lost 4 bases to trimming and J lost 3 bases, with 13 bases between them. The CDR3 here is CASSDWGGEETQYF. Here the CDR3 DNA reads TGCGCCAGCAGCGATTGGGGCGGGGAAGAGACCCAGTACTTC. The full variable domain, its missing parts supplied by reference TRBV5-1 and TRBJ2-5, is KAGVTQTPRYLIKTRGQQVTLSCSPISGHRSVSWYQQTPGQGLQFLFEYFSETQRNKGNFPGRFSGRQFSNSRSEMNVSTLELGDSALYLCASSDWGGEETQYFGPGTRLLVL.

In its sample, this clonotype was seen a few times. The J gene is TRBJ1-1, the V gene TRBV24-1, with TRBD1 identical over 7 bases. The V segment lost 4 bases and the J segment 10 bases; nucleotides outside the gene matches: 11. There are 14 residues in the CDR3. The germline CDR1 and CDR2 sequences are KGHDR and SFDVKD. The CDR3 loop reads CATSDPGTASAAFF. The CDR3 DNA reads as TGTGCCACCAGTGACCCTGGGACAGCGTCGGCAGCTTTCTTT.

The chain has TRBV19 and TRBJ2-1; a possible D gene is TRBD2 (6 bases). The CDR3 loop spans 15 amino acids. V lost 2 bases and J 8 bases, leaving 16 bases between the germline ends. Germline CDR1 LNHDA, CDR2 SQIVND (reference sequence). The CDR3 spells CASSIRRASSHEQFF. In nucleotides, the CDR3 is TGTGCCAGTAGTATACGGAGGGCTAGCAGTCATGAGCAGTTCTTC.

This clonotype was seen repeatedly, ten times or more. The rearrangement joins TRBV7-8 to TRBJ1-1, with unresolved D. There are 14 residues in the CDR3. The germline V gene has CDR1 SGHVS and CDR2 FQNEAQ. With 2 bases removed from V and 5 bases from J, the gap between germline ends came to 12 bases. CDR3 amino acids: CASSLSTGRTEAFF. DNA of the CDR3: TGTGCCAGCAGCTTATCTACGGGTCGGACTGAAGCTTTCTTT.

The chain employs TRBV9 and TRBJ2-7; D uncertain. Germline CDR1 and CDR2: SGDLS and YYNGEE. The CDR3 loop spans 13 amino acids. Trimming removed 0 bases from V and 2 bases from J, with 6 bases in between. The CDR3 sequence: CASSVGVAYEQYF. Written as DNA, the CDR3 is TGTGCCAGCAGCGTAGGGGTGGCCTACGAGCAGTACTTC.

In its sample, this clonotype was seen a few times. The rearrangement links TRBV5-5 to TRBJ1-5, with no clear D. Trimming left V 4 bases short and J 11 bases short, with 16 bases between. Germline CDR1 is SGHKS and CDR2 is YYEKEE (reference sequence). This CDR3 is 13 amino acids long. For the CDR3, the DNA is TGTGCCAGCAGCGACCTACCCCGTGATGCCCAGCATTTT. Translation: CASSDLPRDAQHF.

This clonotype was seen a handful of times. The chain couples TRBV18 to TRBJ2-7; D tentatively fits TRBD1 or TRBD2 (5 bases each). CDR3 length: 14 amino acids. Germline values: CDR1 KGHSH, CDR2 LQKENI. The V and J ends lost 3 bases and 4 bases respectively, with 13 bases between them. The CDR3 nucleotides are TGTGCCAGCTCACCCTCGAGGGGCGAGTACGAGCAGTACTTC. Translated, it gives CASSPSRGEYEQYF.

This clonotype was counted ten times or more. The chain links TRBV12-3 or TRBV12-4 to TRBJ1-6; TRBD1 aligns across 7 bases. This CDR3 comprises 15 residues. Losses at the gene ends were 2 bases for V and 7 bases for J; bases not matched to a gene: 5. The CDR3 loop reads CASSLTGQENSPLHF. DNA of the CDR3: TGTGCCAGCAGTTTAACAGGACAGGAAAATTCACCCCTCCACTTT.

V gene TRBV3-1 combines with J gene TRBJ2-7, with 9 bases identical to TRBD1. Germline V gene lookup returns CDR1 LGHDT and CDR2 YNNKEL (reference sequence). The trim removed 5 bases at V and 4 bases at J, leaving 6 bases unmatched. This CDR3 is built from 14 residues. The CDR3 DNA follows: TGTGCCAGCAGCTACAGGGGGCAGACTTACGAGCAGTACTTC. Translated, it gives CASSYRGQTYEQYF.

This clonotype was seen only a few times. The chain recombines TRBV25-1 with TRBJ1-2, with 7 bases lining up with TRBD1. Germline lookup yields CDR1 MGHDK and CDR2 SYGVNS. Trimming at V came to 3 bases and at J to 4 bases, leaving 8 bases not matched to a gene. The CDR3 loop spans 15 amino acids. CDR3 bases: TGTGCCAGCAGTGATCCGGGACAGTCCATCTATGGCTACACCTTC. Translating gives CASSDPGQSIYGYTF.

This clonotype turned up a few times. This chain links TRBV12-3 or TRBV12-4 with TRBJ1-1; weak D call: TRBD1 (5 bases). The CDR3 is made up of 14 amino acids. V gave up 6 bases and J gave up 4 bases, with 15 bases separating them. CDR3 protein: CASSQQVLGTEAFF. CDR3 sequence (DNA): TGTGCCAGCAGCCAACAGGTGCTGGGCACTGAAGCTTTCTTT.

The J gene is TRBJ2-5, the V gene TRBV5-1, with no clear D. CDR1 SGHRS and CDR2 YFSETQ come from the germline V gene. This CDR3 comprises 13 residues. Trimming cost V 0 bases and J 5 bases, with 8 bases left between them. The CDR3 spells CASSLARTETQYF. The CDR3 nucleotides read TGCGCCAGCAGCTTGGCCAGGACCGAGACCCAGTACTTC.